The clone carrying this TCR beta chain was seen a few times. Its antigen is unknown. Different DNA sequences within this sample yield the same CDR3. Extracted from the samples, RNA was reverse transcribed into cDNA to serve as the sequencing template. Data came from immunoSEQ multiplex PCR; TCRdb stores just in-frame clones and leaves some out. Of some 150,000 clones detected, about 54% appear once; the ten largest clones hold 16%. The data were taken from a study of CD8+ T cells in alopecia areata. Stated treatment: oral pan-JAK inhibitor, 5-10 mg twice daily. Investigators sorted PBMCs to obtain both CD4+ and CD8+ T cells. General observations from the study: Because of a solitary nonresponder, the connection of baseline CD8+ expansion to response stays uncertain.

This sample comprised CD4+ T cells sorted from blood, obtained between weeks 55 and 70, from a patient treated with tofacitinib. The clonotype originates from a human donor with alopecia areata.

CDR3 region: CSVGTDTQYF. The CDR3 nucleotides are TGCAGCGTGGGAACAGATACGCAGTATTTT. The gene calls are TRBV29-1 and TRBJ2-3; no firm D call. Trimming shortened V by 6 bases and J by 3 bases, and 4 bases separated the two germline ends. The CDR3 length is 10 residues. CDR1 SQVTM and CDR2 ANQGSEA come from the germline V gene.